A single sample is the source of the 3 T cell receptor beta chains below, sequenced in a study of cytomegalovirus exposure and HLA in healthy donors. A multiplex PCR was run with 60 Vbeta primers and 13 Jbeta primers. Sequenced by immunoSEQ multiplex PCR; TCRdb stores in-frame clones only, minus some. The sample has over 130,000 clones, roughly 63% seen once; the top ten hold 7% to 8.5%. Sequencing input: PBMCs. These receptors all come from a woman aged 55-69 years in good health and CMV-seropositive.

This clone was seen a handful of times. J is TRBJ1-1 and V is TRBV25-1; D is unclear. Germline V gene data show CDR1 as MGHDK and CDR2 as SYGVNS. The CDR3 runs to 13 residues. V dropped 1 base and J dropped 6 bases, with 9 bases sitting between them. The chain's CDR3 is CASSEWEKSEAFF. The CDR3, as DNA: TGTGCCAGCAGTGAATGGGAGAAGTCTGAAGCTTTCTTT.

The V gene is TRBV2, the J gene TRBJ2-4; D unresolved. Trimming left V 5 bases short and J 7 bases short, with 6 bases between. The CDR3 has 11 amino acids. Germline assignment: CDR1 SNHLY and CDR2 FYNNEI. CDR3 DNA: TGTGCCAGCAGTCGTATTAACATTCAGTACTTC. Residues: CASSRINIQYF.

The CDR3 spells CSVSKVDTQYF. CDR3 in DNA: TGCAGCGTTAGCAAAGTAGATACGCAGTATTTT. The rearrangement links TRBV29-1 to TRBJ2-3; D remains ambiguous. Germline loops: CDR1 SQVTM, CDR2 ANQGSEA. V was pared by 5 bases and J by 5 bases, with 8 bases between. The CDR3 runs 11 residues.